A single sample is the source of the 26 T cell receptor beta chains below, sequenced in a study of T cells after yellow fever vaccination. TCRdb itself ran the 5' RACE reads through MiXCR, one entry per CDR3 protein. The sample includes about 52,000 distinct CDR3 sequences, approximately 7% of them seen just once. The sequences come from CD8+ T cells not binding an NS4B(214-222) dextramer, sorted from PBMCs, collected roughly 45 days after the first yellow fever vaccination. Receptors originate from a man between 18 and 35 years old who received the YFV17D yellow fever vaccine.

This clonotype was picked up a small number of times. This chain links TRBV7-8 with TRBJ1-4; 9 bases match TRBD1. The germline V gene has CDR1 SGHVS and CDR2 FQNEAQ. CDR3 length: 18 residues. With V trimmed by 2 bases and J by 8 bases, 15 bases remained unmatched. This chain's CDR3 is CASSLPGTGTGNQEKLFF. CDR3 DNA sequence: TGTGCCAGCAGCTTACCCGGGACAGGGACGGGTAATCAGGAAAAACTGTTTTTT.

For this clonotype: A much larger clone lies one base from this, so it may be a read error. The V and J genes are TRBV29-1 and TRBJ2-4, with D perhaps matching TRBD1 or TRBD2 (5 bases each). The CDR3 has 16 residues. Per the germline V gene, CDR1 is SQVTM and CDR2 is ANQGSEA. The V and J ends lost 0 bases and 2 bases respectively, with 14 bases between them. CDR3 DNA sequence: TGCAGCGTTGAAGATAGGGGACGGCGAACCAAAAACATTCAGTACTTC. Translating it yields CSVEDRGRRTKNIQYF.

CDR3: CASSPKQGMNTEAFF. The CDR3 region has the DNA TGCGCCAGCAGCCCTAAACAGGGAATGAACACTGAAGCTTTCTTT. This chain links TRBV5-1 with TRBJ1-1; tentatively, D is TRBD1 (6 bases). Trimming pared 4 bases from V and 0 bases from J, leaving 13 bases between. Per the germline V gene, CDR1 is SGHRS and CDR2 is YFSETQ. The CDR3 extends over 15 amino acids.

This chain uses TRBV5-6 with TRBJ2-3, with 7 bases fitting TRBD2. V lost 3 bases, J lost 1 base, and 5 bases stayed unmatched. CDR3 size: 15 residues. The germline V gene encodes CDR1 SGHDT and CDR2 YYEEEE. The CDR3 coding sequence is TGTGCCAGCAGCTCGCAAACTAGCGGCACAGATACGCAGTATTTT. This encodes CASSSQTSGTDTQYF.

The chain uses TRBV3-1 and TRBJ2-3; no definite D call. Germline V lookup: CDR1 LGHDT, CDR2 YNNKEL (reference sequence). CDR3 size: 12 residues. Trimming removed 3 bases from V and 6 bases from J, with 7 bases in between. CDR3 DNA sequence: TGTGCCAGCAGCCACCTCCCCGATACGCAGTATTTT. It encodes CASSHLPDTQYF.

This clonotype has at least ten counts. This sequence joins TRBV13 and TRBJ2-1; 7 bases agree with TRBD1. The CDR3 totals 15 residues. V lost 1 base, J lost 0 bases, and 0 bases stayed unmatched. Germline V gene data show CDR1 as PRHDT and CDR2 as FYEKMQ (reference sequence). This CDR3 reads CASSLEGASYNEQFF. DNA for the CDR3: TGTGCCAGCAGCTTAGAGGGGGCCTCCTACAATGAGCAGTTCTTC.

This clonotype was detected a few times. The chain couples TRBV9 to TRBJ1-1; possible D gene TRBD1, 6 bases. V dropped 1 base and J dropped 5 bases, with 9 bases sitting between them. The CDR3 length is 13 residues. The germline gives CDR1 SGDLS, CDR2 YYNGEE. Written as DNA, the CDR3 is TGTGCCAGCAGCGTAAGGGGGGGGACTGAAGCTTTCTTT. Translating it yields CASSVRGGTEAFF. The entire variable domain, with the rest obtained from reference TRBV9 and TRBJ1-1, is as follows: DSGVTQTPKHLITATGQRVTLRCSPRSGDLSVYWYQQSLDQGLQFLIQYYNGEERAKGNILERFSAQQFPDLHSELNLSSLELGDSALYFCASSVRGGTEAFFGQGTRLTVV.

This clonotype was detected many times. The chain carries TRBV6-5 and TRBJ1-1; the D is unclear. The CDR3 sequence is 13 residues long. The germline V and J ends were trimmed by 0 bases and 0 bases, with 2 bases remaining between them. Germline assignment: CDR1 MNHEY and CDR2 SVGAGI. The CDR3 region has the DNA TGTGCCAGCAGTTACTCGGTGAACACTGAAGCTTTCTTT. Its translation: CASSYSVNTEAFF.

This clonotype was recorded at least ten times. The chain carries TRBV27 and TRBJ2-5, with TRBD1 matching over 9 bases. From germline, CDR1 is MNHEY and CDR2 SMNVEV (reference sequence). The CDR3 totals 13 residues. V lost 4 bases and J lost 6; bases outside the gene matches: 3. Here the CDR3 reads CASSSGTGKTQYF. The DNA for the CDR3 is TGTGCCAGCAGTTCAGGGACAGGGAAGACCCAGTACTTC.

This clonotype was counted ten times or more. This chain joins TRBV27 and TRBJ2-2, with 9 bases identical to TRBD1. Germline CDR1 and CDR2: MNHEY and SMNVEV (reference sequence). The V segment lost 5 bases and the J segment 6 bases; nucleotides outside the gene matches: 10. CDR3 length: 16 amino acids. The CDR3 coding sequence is TGTGCCAGCAGTCCGCCGGACAGGGGACTATCCGGGGAGCTGTTTTTT. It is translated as CASSPPDRGLSGELFF.

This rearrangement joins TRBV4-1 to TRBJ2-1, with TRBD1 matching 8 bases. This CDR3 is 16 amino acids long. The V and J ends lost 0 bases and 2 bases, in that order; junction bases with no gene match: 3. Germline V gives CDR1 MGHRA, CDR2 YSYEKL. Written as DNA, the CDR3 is TGCGCCAGCAGCCAAGAAGACAGGGGCCCCTACAATGAGCAGTTCTTC. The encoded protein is CASSQEDRGPYNEQFF.

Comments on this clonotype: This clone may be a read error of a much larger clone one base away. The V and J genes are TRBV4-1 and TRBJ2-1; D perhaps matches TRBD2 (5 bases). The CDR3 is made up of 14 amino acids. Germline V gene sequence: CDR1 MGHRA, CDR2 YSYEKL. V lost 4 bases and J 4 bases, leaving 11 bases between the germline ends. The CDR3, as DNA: TGCGCCAGCAGCCCCTCGACGGGATACAATGAGCAGTTCTTC. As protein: CASSPSTGYNEQFF.

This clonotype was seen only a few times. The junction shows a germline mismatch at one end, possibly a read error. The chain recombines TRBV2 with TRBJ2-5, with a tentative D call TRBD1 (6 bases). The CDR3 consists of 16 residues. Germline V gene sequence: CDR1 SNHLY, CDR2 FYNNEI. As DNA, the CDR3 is TGTGCCAGCACCAGGAGCAGGGGCTCCCCCCAAGAGGCCCAGTACTTC. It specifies CASTRSRGSPQEAQYF.

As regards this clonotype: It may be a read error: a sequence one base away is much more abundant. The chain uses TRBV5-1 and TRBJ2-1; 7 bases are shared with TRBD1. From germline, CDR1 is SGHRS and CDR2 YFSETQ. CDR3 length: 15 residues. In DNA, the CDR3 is TGCCCCAGCAGCCAGGGGGTACTATCCTACAATGAGCAGTTCTTC. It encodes CPSSQGVLSYNEQFF.

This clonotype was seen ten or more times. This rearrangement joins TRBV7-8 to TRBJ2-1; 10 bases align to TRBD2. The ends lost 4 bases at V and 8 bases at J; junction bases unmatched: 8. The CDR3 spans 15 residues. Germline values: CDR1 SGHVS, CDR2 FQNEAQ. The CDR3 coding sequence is TGTGCCAGCAGCTACGAGGGAGGGACTAGCGATGAGCAGTTCTTC. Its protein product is CASSYEGGTSDEQFF.

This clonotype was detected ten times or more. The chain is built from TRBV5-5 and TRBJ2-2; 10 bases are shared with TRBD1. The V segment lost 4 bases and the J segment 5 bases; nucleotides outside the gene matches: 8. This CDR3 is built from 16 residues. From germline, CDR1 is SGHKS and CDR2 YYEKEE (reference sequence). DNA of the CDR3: TGTGCCAGCAGCCCAGACAGGGGGCGACCTACCGGGGAGCTGTTTTTT. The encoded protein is CASSPDRGRPTGELFF.

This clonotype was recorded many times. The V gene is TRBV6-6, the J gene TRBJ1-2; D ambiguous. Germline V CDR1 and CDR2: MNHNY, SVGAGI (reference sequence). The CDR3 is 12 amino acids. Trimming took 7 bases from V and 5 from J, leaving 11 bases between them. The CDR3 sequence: CASTPRAYGYTF. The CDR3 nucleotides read TGTGCCAGCACCCCTCGGGCTTATGGCTACACCTTC.

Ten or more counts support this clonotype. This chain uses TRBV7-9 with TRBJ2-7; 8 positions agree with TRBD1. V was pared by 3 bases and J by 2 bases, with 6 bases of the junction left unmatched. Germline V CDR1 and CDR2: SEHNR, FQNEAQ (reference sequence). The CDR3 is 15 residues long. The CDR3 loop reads CASSFVQGATYEQYF. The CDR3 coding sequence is TGTGCCAGCAGCTTCGTTCAGGGGGCGACCTACGAGCAGTACTTC. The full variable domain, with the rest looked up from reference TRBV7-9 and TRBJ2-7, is DTGVSQNPRHKITKRGQNVTFRCDPISEHNRLYWYRQTLGQGPEFLTYFQNEAQLEKSRLLSDRFSAERPKGSFSTLEIQRTEQGDSAMYLCASSFVQGATYEQYFGPGTRLTVT.

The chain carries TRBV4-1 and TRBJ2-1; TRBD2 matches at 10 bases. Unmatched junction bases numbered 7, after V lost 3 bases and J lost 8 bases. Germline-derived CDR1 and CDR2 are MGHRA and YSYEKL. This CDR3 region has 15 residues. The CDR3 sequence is CASSHSSGGYDEQFF. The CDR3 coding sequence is TGCGCCAGCAGCCATTCTAGCGGGGGTTATGATGAGCAGTTCTTC.

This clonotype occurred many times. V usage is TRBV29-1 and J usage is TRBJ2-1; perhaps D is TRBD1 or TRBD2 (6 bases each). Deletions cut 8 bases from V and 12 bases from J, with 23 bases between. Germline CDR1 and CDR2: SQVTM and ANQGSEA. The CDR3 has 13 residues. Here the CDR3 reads CSPQGPGALGQFF. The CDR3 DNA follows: TGCAGCCCCCAAGGCCCGGGGGCGTTAGGGCAGTTCTTC.

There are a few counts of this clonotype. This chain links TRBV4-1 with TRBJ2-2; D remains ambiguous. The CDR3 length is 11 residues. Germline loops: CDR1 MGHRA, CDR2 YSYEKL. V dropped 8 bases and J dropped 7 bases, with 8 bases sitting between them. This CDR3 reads CASGDSGELFF. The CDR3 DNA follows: TGCGCCAGCGGCGATAGCGGGGAGCTGTTTTTT.

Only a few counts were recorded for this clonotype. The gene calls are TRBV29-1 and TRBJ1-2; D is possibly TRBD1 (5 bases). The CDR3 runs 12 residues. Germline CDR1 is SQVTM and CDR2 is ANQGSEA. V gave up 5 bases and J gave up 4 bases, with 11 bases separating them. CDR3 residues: CSVTGAFYGYTF. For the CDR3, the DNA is TGCAGCGTTACCGGGGCCTTCTATGGCTACACCTTC. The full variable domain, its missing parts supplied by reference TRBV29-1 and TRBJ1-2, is SAVISQKPSRDICQRGTSLTIQCQVDSQVTMMFWYRQQPGQSLTLIATANQGSEATYESGFVIDKFPISRPNLTFSTLTVSNMSPEDSSIYLCSVTGAFYGYTFGSGTRLTVV.

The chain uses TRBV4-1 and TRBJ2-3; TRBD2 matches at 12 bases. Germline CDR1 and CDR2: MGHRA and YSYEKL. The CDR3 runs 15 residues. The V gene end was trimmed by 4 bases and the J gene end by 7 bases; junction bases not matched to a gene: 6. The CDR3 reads CASSPTSGGRYTQYF. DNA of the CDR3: TGCGCCAGCAGCCCGACTAGCGGGGGTCGATATACGCAGTATTTT.

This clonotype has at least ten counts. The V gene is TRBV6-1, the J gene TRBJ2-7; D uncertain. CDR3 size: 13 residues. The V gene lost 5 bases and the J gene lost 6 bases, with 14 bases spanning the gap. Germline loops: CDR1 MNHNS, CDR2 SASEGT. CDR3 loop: CASSPRIEAEQYV. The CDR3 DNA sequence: TGTGCCAGCAGTCCGCGGATTGAAGCCGAGCAGTACGTC.

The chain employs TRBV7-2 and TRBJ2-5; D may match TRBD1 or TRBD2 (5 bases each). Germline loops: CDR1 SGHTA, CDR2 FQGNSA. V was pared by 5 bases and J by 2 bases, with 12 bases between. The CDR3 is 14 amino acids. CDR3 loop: CASSPRDGQETQYF. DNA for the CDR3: TGTGCCAGCAGCCCCCGGGACGGACAAGAGACCCAGTACTTC.

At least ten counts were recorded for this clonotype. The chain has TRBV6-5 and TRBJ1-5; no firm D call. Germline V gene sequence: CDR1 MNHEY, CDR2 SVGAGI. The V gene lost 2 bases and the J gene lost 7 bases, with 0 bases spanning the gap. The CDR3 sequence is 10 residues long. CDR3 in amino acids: CASSYQPQHF. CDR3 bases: TGTGCCAGCAGTTACCAGCCCCAGCATTTT.